The 15 T cell receptor beta chains listed next were all sequenced from one sample in a study of cytomegalovirus exposure and HLA in healthy donors. The PCR contained 60 Vbeta and 13 Jbeta primers. The method was immunoSEQ multiplex PCR; TCRdb's version includes in-frame clones alone and lacks a portion of them. The sample has 100,000 to 150,000 clones; approximately 80% are singletons. Sequencing was carried out using PBMCs. Every receptor here comes from a man aged 50 to 60 in good health and CMV-seronegative.

J is TRBJ1-2 and V is TRBV4-3, with 9 bases aligning to TRBD1. The V and J ends lost 3 bases and 6 bases, in that order; junction bases with no gene match: 8. The CDR3 contains 15 residues. Per germline, CDR1 LGHNA and CDR2 YSLEER. The CDR3 DNA sequence: TGCGCCAGCAGCCAGACCGGGACAGGGCAAAATGGCTACACCTTC. This translates into CASSQTGTGQNGYTF.

This sequence joins TRBV7-2 and TRBJ2-1, with TRBD1 matching over 7 bases. CDR3 length: 16 residues. V lost 5 bases and J lost 5; bases outside the gene matches: 12. Germline V gene sequence: CDR1 SGHTA, CDR2 FQGNSA. CDR3 amino acids: CASSHPRQGVNNEQFF. In DNA form, the CDR3 reads TGTGCCAGCAGCCATCCCCGCCAGGGGGTGAACAATGAGCAGTTCTTC.

The genes are TRBV19 and TRBJ2-7, with a tentative D call TRBD2 (6 bases). Germline loops: CDR1 LNHDA, CDR2 SQIVND (reference sequence). The length of the CDR3 is 14 residues. V shed 3 bases and J shed 3 bases, with 12 bases lying between them. The CDR3 DNA follows: TGTGCCAGTAGTATTGGGCGGGGCAACTACGAGCAGTACTTC. Its translation: CASSIGRGNYEQYF.

This clone has a handful of counts. The V call is TRBV7-2, the J call TRBJ2-7, with D possibly being TRBD2 (5 bases). Germline-derived CDR1 and CDR2 are SGHTA and FQGNSA. V was shortened by 1 base and J by 4 bases, with 20 bases between the two germline ends. The CDR3 has 17 amino acids. The CDR3 bases are TGTGCCAGCAGCTTAGGTGGGGAGATATATTTTAATTACGAGCAGTACTTC. Protein: CASSLGGEIYFNYEQYF.

The count of this clone is one. Distinct nucleotide sequences in the sample also encode this CDR3. The V gene is TRBV19, the J gene TRBJ1-1; 8 nucleotides align to TRBD1. The CDR3 runs to 13 residues. Germline assignment: CDR1 LNHDA and CDR2 SQIVND (reference sequence). J gave up 3 bases and V 6 bases, and 3 bases lay outside the gene matches. The CDR3 DNA follows: TGTGCCAGTAGCTCGACAGGGGACACTGAAGCTTTCTTT. This codes for CASSSTGDTEAFF.

The chain has TRBV7-3 and TRBJ2-2; D possibly corresponds to TRBD1 (6 bases). Trimming pared 5 bases from V and 7 bases from J, leaving 14 bases between. This CDR3 contains 14 residues. CDR1 is SGHTA and CDR2 is FQGTGA in the germline V gene. The CDR3 spells CASSPGAGVGELFF. DNA for the CDR3: TGTGCCAGCAGCCCGGGTGCAGGGGTCGGGGAGCTGTTTTTT.

The DNA of the CDR3 is TGTGCCAGTAGTATTGGCGGGGGGAGAATCCGTGGCTACACCTTC. Protein sequence: CASSIGGGRIRGYTF. The genes are TRBV19 and TRBJ1-2, with D possibly TRBD1 on 5 matching bases. Trimming cost V 3 bases and J 7 bases, with 18 bases left between them. Germline V gene lookup returns CDR1 LNHDA and CDR2 SQIVND (reference sequence). There are 15 residues in the CDR3.

The chain links TRBV5-4 to TRBJ1-4; 7 bases map to TRBD1. V shed 4 bases, J shed 6 bases, and the junction held 9 bases outside the gene matches. The CDR3 spans 15 residues. CDR1 and CDR2 (germline): SGHNT, YYREEE (reference sequence). CDR3 DNA: TGTGCCAGCAGCCGGAGGGGCACAGGGGATGAAAAACTGTTTTTT. Translation gives CASSRRGTGDEKLFF.

The chain couples TRBV20-1 to TRBJ1-1; D uncertain. The CDR3 runs 11 residues. V was cut by 3 bases and J by 2 bases, with 4 bases left in between. Germline loops: CDR1 DFQATT, CDR2 SNEGSKA (reference sequence). The DNA for the CDR3 is TGCAGTGCTAGCTTTAACACTGAAGCTTTCTTT. Translated: CSASFNTEAFF.

The gene calls are TRBV6-5 and TRBJ2-7, with 12 bases identical to TRBD2. The length of the CDR3 is 15 residues. CDR1 and CDR2 (germline): MNHEY, SVGAGI. Trimming cost V 6 bases and J 5 bases; bases outside gene matches: 8. The DNA for the CDR3 is TGTGCCAGCAGAACCAGACTAGCGGGAGAACACGAGCAGTACTTC. Translating it yields CASRTRLAGEHEQYF.

V is TRBV28 and J is TRBJ2-2, with 7 bases fitting TRBD1. CDR1 is MDHEN, CDR2 SYDVKM, per germline. This CDR3 region has 15 residues. The V gene end was trimmed by 3 bases and the J gene end by 6 bases; junction bases not matched to a gene: 7. The CDR3, as DNA: TGTGCCAGCAGTTTCTCGAGACAGGGTTCCGGGGAGCTGTTTTTT. Its protein is CASSFSRQGSGELFF. The variable domain in full, completed from reference TRBV28 and TRBJ2-2, reads DVKVTQSSRYLVKRTGEKVFLECVQDMDHENMFWYRQDPGLGLRLIYFSYDVKMKEKGDIPEGYSVSREKKERFSLILESASTNQTSMYLCASSFSRQGSGELFFGEGSRLTVL.

The V gene is TRBV6-4, the J gene TRBJ2-7, with 8 bases matching TRBD1. Trimming took 1 base from V and 2 from J; bases not matched to a gene: 4. Looked up from germline, CDR1 is MRHNA and CDR2 is SNTAGT. The CDR3 sequence is 15 residues long. CDR3: CASSDLGQEAYEQYF. The CDR3 bases are TGTGCCAGCAGTGACTTGGGACAGGAAGCCTACGAGCAGTACTTC.

The V and J genes are TRBV5-1 and TRBJ1-2; TRBD1 matches at 10 bases. Germline V gene lookup returns CDR1 SGHRS and CDR2 YFSETQ. CDR3 size: 17 residues. V shed 4 bases, J shed 3 bases, and the junction held 12 bases outside the gene matches. The CDR3 here is CASSLASRQGAYYGYTF. The CDR3 region has the DNA TGCGCCAGCAGCCTCGCGTCCCGACAGGGGGCCTACTATGGCTACACCTTC. The full variable domain, with the rest looked up from reference TRBV5-1 and TRBJ1-2, is KAGVTQTPRYLIKTRGQQVTLSCSPISGHRSVSWYQQTPGQGLQFLFEYFSETQRNKGNFPGRFSGRQFSNSRSEMNVSTLELGDSALYLCASSLASRQGAYYGYTFGSGTRLTVV.

The chain recombines TRBV11-3 with TRBJ2-3, with 12 bases that match TRBD2. In germline, CDR1 is SGHNT, CDR2 YENEEA. This CDR3 has 17 residues. After removal of 5 bases from V and 3 bases from J, the junction contained 9 bases not matched to a gene. In DNA, the CDR3 is TGTGCCAGCAGCCCGCGGACTAGCGGGATCGGTACAGATACGCAGTATTTT. Translation: CASSPRTSGIGTDTQYF.

J is TRBJ2-1 and V is TRBV5-4; the match to TRBD2 covers 16 bases. The CDR3 covers 18 residues. The germline V gene has CDR1 SGHNT and CDR2 YYREEE (reference sequence). V shed 3 bases, J shed 3 bases, and the junction held 6 bases outside the gene matches. The CDR3 reads CASSWGTSGGANYNEQFF. The DNA for the CDR3 is TGTGCCAGCAGCTGGGGGACTAGCGGGGGGGCCAACTACAATGAGCAGTTCTTC.